The present T cell receptor (beta chain) was sequenced within a study of early T cells in non-severe SARS-CoV-2 infection. Findings of the study overall: VDJdb matches were skewed toward anti-spike CD8 T cell responses.

Attachment of unique molecular identifiers to individual cDNA molecules was performed. TCRdb re-derived calls from the 5' RACE reads in MiXCR, one entry per CDR3 protein. This sample has tens of thousands of distinct CDR3 sequences, with roughly a tenth found just once. About this clonotype: Its matching antigen is unknown.

V dropped 4 bases and J dropped 3; count of bases not matched to a gene: 3. This CDR3 has 12 residues. CDR1 and CDR2 (germline): DFQATT, SNEGSKA (reference sequence). The V and J genes are TRBV20-1 and TRBJ2-7, with TRBD1 matching 7 bases. The sample consisted of whole blood. This clonotype originated in an adult who was a healthcare worker with PCR-confirmed SARS-CoV-2 infection or an uninfected control (not recorded which). CDR3 region: CSAKRDSYEQYF. The CDR3 DNA reads as TGCAGTGCTAAACGGGACAGCTACGAGCAGTACTTC.